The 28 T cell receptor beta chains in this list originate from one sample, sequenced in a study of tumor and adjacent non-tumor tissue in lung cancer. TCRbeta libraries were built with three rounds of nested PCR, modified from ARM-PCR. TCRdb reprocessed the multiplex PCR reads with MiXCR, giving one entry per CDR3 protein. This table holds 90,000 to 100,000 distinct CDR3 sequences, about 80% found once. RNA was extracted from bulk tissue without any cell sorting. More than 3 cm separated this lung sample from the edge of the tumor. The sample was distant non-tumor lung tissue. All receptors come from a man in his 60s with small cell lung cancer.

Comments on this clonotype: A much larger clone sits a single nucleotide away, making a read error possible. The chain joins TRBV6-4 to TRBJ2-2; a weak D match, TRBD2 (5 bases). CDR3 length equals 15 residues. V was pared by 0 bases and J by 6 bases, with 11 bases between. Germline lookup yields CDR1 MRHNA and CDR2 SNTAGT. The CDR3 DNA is TGTGCCAGCAGTGACTCGGCGGTAGCGTCCGGGGAGCTGTTTTTT. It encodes CASSDSAVASGELFF.

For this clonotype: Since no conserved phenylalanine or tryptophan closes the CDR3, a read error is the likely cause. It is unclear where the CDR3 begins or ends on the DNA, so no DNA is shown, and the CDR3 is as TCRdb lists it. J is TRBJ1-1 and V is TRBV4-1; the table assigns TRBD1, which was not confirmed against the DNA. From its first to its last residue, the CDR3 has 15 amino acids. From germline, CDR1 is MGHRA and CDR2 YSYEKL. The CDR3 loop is CTSSQVPGRGTEASS.

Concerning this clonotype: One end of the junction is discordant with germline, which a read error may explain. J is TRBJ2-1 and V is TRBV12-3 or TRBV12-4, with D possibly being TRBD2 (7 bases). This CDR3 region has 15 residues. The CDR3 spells CVSSFWGEGENEHFF. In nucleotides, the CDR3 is TGTGTCAGCAGTTTTTGGGGGGAGGGGGAAAATGAGCACTTCTTC.

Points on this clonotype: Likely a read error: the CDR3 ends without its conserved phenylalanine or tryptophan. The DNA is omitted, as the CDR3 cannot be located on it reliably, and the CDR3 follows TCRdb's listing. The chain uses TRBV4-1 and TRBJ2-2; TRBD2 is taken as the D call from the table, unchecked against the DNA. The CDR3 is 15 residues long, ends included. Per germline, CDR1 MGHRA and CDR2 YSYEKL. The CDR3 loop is CASSSRRAYTGEMFS.

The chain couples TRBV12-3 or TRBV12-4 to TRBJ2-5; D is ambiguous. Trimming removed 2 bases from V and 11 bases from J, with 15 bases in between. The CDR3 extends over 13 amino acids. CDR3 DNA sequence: TGTGCCAGCAGTTTATCGTCTGGAGAGATACAGTACTTC. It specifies CASSLSSGEIQYF.

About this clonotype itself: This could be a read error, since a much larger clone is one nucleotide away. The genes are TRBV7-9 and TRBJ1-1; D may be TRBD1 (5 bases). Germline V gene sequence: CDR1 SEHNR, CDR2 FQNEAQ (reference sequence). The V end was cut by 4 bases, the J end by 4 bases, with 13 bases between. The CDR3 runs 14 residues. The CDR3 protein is CASSSGRGSTEAFF. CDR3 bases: TGTGCCAGCAGCTCCGGACGGGGGAGCACTGAAGCTTTCTTT.

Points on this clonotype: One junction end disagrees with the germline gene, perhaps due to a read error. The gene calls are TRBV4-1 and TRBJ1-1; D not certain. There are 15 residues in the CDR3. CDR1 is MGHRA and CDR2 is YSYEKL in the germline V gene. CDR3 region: CASNQGPDGDTEAFF. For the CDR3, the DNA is TGTGCCAGCAACCAAGGACCGGACGGGGACACTGAAGCTTTCTTT.

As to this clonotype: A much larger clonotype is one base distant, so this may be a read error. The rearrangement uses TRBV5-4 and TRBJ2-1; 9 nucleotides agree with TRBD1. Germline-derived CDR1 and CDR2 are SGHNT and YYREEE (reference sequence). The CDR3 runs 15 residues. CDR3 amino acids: CVSSPRDREWDEQFF. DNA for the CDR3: TGTGTCAGCAGCCCCCGGGACAGGGAATGGGATGAGCAGTTCTTC.

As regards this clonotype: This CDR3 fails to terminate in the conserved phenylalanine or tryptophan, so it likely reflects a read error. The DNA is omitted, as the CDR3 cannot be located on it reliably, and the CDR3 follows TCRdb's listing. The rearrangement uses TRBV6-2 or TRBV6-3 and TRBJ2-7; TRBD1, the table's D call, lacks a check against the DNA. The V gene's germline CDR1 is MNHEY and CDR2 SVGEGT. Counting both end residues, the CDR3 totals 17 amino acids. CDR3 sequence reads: CTSSYRDRASGSYEEYI.

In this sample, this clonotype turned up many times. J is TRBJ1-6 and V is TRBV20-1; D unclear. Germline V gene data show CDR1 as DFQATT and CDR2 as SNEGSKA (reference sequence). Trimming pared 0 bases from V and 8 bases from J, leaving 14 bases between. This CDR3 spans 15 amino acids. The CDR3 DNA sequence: TGCAGTGCTAGAGACCCCGTTTCAAGCGATTCACCCCTCCACTTT. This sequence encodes CSARDPVSSDSPLHF.

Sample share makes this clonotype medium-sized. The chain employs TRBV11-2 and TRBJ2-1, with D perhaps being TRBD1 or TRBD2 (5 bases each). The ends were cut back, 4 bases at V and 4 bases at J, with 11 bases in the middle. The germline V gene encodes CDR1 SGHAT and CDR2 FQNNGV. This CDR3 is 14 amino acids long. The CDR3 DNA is TGTGCCAGCAGCTGGGACGTACGGTACAATGAGCAGTTCTTC. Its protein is CASSWDVRYNEQFF.

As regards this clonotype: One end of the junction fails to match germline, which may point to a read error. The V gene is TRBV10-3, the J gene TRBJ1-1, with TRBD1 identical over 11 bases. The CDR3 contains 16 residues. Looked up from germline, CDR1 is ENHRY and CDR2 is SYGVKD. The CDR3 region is CDISESFGQGAGEAFF. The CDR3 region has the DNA TGTGACATCAGTGAGTCTTTTGGACAGGGGGCGGGCGAAGCTTTCTTT.

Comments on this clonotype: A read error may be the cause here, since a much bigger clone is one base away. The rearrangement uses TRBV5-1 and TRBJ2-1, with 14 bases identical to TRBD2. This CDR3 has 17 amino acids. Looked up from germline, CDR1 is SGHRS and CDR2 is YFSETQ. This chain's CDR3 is CSSSWGLAGEADNEQFF. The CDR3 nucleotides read TGCTCCAGCAGCTGGGGACTAGCGGGAGAAGCCGACAATGAGCAGTTCTTC.

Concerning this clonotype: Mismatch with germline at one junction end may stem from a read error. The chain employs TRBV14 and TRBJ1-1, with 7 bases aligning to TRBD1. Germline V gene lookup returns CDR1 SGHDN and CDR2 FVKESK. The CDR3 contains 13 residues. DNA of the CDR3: TGTCCCAGCAGCCAAGTTTGGTGGACAGGAGCTTTCTTT. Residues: CPSSQVWWTGAFF. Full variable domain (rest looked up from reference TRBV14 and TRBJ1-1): EAGVTQFPSHSVIEKGQTVTLRCDPISGHDNLYWYRRVMGKEIKFLLHFVKESKQDESGMPNNRFLAERTGGTYSTLKVQPAELEDSGVYFCPSSQVWWTGAFFGQGTRLTVV.

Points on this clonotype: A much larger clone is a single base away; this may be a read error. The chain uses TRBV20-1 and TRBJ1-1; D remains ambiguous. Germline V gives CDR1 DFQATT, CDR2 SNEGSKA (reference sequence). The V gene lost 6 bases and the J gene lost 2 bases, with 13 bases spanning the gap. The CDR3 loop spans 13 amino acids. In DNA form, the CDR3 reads TGCAGTGCCGGGCTGCGGATTAACACTGAAGCTTTCTTT. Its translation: CSAGLRINTEAFF.

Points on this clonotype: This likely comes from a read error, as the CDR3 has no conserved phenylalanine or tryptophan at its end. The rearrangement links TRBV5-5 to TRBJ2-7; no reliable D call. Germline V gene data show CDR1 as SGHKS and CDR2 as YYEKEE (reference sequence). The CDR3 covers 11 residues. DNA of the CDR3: TGTGACAGCAGCTTGTCCCACGAGCAGTACATT. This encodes CDSSLSHEQYI.

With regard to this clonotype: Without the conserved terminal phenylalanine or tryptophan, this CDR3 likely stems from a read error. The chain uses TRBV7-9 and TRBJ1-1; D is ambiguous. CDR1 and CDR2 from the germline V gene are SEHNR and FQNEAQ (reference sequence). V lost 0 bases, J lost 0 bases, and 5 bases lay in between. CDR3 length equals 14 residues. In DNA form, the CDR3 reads TGTGCCAGCAGCTTAGCCCAGGTGAACACTGAAGCTTTCTAT. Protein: CASSLAQVNTEAFY.

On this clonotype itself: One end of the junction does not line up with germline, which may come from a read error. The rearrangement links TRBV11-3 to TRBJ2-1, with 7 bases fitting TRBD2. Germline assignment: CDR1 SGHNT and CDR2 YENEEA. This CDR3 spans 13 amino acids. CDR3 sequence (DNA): TGTGCCAGTAACTTAGGGACTAACAATGGGCAGTTCTTC. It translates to CASNLGTNNGQFF.

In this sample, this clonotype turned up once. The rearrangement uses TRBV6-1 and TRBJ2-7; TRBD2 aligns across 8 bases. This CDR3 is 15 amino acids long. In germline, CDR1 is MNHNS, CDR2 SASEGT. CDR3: CSSSELADSSYEQYV. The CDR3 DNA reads TGTTCCAGCAGTGAACTAGCGGATAGCTCCTACGAGCAGTATGTC.

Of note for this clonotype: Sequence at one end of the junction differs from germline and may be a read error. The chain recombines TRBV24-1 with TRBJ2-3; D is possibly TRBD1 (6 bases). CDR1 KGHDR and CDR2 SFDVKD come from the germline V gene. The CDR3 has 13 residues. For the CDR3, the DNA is TGTGCCACCACTGATTCAGGGGCAGATACGCAGTATTTT. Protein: CATTDSGADTQYF.

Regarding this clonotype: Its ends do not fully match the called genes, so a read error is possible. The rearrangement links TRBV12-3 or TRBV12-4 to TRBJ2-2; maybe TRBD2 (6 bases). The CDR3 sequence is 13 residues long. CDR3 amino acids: CASSLRGNRELFF. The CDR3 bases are TGCGCCAGCAGTTTACGGGGGAACAGGGAGCTGTTTTTT.

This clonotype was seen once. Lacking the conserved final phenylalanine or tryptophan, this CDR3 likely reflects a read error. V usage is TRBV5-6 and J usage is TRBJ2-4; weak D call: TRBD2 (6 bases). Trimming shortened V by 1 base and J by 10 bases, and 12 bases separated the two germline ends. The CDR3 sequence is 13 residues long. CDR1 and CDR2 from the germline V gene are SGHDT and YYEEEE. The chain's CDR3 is CASSLKRLVIQYY. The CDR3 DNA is TGTGCCAGCAGCTTGAAGAGACTAGTTATTCAGTACTAC.

As DNA, the CDR3 is TGTGCCAGCAGCTTAGAGTGCCGGCTCAAAGCTTTCTTT. It specifies CASSLECRLKAFF. J is TRBJ1-1 and V is TRBV11-2; D gene uncertain. Between the trimmed V and J ends, which lost 0 bases and 9 bases, there was a span of 11 bases. CDR1 is SGHAT and CDR2 is FQNNGV in the germline V gene. The CDR3 consists of 13 residues.

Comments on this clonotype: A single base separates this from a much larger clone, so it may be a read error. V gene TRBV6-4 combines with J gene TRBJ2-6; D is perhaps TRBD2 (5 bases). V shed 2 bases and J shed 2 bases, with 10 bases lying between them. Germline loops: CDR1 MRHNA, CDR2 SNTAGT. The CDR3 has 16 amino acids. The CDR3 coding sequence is TGTGCCAGCAGTGACCGGGGAGTGACTGGGGCCAACGTCCTGACTTTC. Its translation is CASSDRGVTGANVLTF.

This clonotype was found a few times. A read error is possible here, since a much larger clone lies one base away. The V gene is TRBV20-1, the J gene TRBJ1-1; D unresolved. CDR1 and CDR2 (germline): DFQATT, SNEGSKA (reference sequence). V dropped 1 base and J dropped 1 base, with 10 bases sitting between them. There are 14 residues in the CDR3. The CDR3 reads CSARGAQPNTEAFF. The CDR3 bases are TGCAGTGCTAGAGGGGCCCAGCCGAACACTGAAGCTTTCTTT.

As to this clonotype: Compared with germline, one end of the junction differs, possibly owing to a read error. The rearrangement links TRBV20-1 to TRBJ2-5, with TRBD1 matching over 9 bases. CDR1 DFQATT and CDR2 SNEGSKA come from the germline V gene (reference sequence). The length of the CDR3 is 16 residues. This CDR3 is CNARDLRQGGLETQYF. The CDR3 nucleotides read TGCAATGCTAGAGACCTGCGACAGGGGGGACTGGAGACCCAGTACTTC.

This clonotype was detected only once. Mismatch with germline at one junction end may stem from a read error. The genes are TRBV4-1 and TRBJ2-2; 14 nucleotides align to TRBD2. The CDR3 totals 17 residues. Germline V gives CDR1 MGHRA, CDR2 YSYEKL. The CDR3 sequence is CVSSSRTSGRNTGELFF. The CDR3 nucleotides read TGCGTCAGCAGCTCCCGGACTAGCGGGAGGAACACCGGGGAACTGTTTTTT.

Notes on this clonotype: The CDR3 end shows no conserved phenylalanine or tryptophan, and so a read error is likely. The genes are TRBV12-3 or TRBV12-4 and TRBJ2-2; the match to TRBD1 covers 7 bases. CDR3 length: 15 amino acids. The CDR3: CVSSFSGTDTRELFS. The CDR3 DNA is TGTGTCAGCAGTTTCTCTGGGACAGACACCCGGGAGCTGTTTTCT.